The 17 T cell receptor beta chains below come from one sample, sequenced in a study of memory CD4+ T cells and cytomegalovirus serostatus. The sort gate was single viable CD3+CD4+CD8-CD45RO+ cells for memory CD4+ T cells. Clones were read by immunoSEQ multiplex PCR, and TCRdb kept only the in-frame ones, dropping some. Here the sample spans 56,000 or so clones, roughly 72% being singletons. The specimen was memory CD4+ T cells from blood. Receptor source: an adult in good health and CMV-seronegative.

DNA for the CDR3: TGTGCCAGCAGTTTAAAGGGACAGGGGGCCTACGAGCAGTACTTC. Translation: CASSLKGQGAYEQYF. The chain recombines TRBV27 with TRBJ2-7, with 11 bases that match TRBD1. The V gene end was trimmed by 2 bases and the J gene end by 2 bases; junction bases not matched to a gene: 2. Germline CDR1 and CDR2: MNHEY and SMNVEV (reference sequence). The CDR3 totals 15 residues.

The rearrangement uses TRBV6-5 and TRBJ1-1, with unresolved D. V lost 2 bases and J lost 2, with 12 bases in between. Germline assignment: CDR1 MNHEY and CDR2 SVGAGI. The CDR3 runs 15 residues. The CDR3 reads CASSYKRPSNTEAFF. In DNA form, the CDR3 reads TGTGCCAGCAGTTACAAGCGCCCATCCAACACTGAAGCTTTCTTT.

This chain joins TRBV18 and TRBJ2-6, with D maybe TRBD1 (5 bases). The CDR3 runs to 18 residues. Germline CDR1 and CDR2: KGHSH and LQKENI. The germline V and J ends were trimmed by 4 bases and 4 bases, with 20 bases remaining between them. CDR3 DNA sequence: TGTGCCAGCTCACAAGCCCCGGACATCCTCCGGGGGGCCAACGTCCTGACTTTC. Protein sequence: CASSQAPDILRGANVLTF.

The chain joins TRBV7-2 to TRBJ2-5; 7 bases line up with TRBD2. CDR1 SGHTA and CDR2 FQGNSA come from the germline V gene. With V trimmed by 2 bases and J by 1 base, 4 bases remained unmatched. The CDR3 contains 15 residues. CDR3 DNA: TGTGCCAGCAGCTTAAGTAGCGGGCTCCAAGAGACCCAGTACTTC. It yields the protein CASSLSSGLQETQYF.

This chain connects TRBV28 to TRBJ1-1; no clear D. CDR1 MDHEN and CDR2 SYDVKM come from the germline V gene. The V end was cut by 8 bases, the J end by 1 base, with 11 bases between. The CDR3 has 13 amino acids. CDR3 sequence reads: CASRLDGNTEAFF. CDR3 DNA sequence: TGTGCCAGCCGGCTGGACGGGAACACTGAAGCTTTCTTT.

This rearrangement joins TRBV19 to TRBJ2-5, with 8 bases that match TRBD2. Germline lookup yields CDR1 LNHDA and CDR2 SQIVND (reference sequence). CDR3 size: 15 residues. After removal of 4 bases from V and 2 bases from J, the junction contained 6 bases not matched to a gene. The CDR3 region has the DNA TGTGCCAGTAGTAGGATGGCTAGCGGGCAAGAGACCCAGTACTTC. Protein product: CASSRMASGQETQYF.

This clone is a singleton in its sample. The CDR3, as DNA: TGTGCCAGCAGCCGGGTCGCCAGAGGGTATGGCTACACCTTC. Amino acid sequence: CASSRVARGYGYTF. This chain connects TRBV5-6 to TRBJ1-2, with D unresolved. This CDR3 contains 14 residues. Germline values: CDR1 SGHDT, CDR2 YYEEEE. Trimming took off 4 bases at V and 5 bases at J, with 15 bases between the two ends. The full variable domain, rest sourced from reference TRBV5-6 and TRBJ1-2, is DAGVTQSPTHLIKTRGQQVTLRCSPKSGHDTVSWYQQALGQGPQFIFQYYEEEERQRGNFPDRFSGHQFPNYSSELNVNALLLGDSALYLCASSRVARGYGYTFGSGTRLTVV.

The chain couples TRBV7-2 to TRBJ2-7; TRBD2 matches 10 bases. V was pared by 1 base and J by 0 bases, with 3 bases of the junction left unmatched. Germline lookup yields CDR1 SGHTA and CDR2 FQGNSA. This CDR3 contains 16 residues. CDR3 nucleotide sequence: TGTGCCAGCAGCTTAGGGGCTAGCGGGAGCTCCTACGAGCAGTACTTC. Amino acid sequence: CASSLGASGSSYEQYF.

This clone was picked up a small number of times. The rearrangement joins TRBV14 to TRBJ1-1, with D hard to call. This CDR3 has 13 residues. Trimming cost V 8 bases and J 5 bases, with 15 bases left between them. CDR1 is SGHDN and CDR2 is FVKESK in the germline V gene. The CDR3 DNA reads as TGTGCCAGCGGACGGCAACCGGGGACTGAAGCTTTCTTT. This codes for CASGRQPGTEAFF.

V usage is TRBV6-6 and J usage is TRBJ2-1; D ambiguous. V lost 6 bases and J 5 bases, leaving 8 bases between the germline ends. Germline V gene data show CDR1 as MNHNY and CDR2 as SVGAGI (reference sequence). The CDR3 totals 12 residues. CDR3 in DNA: TGTGCCAGCAGCCCAGGTAACAATGAGCAGTTCTTC. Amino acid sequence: CASSPGNNEQFF.

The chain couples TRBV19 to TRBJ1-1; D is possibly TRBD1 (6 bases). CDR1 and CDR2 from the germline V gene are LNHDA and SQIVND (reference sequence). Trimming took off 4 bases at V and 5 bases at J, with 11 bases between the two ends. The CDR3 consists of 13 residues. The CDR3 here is CASSTGAWTEAFF. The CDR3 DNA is TGTGCCAGTAGTACAGGGGCGTGGACTGAAGCTTTCTTT. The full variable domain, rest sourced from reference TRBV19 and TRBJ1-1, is DGGITQSPKYLFRKEGQNVTLSCEQNLNHDAMYWYRQDPGQGLRLIYYSQIVNDFQKGDIAEGYSVSREKKESFPLTVTSAQKNPTAFYLCASSTGAWTEAFFGQGTRLTVV.

CDR3 amino acids: CASSERGTSGNEQFF. As DNA, the CDR3 is TGTGCCAGCAGCGAGAGGGGGACTAGCGGAAATGAGCAGTTCTTC. V gene TRBV9 combines with J gene TRBJ2-1, with 11 bases that match TRBD2. Germline assignment: CDR1 SGDLS and CDR2 YYNGEE. The CDR3 is 15 amino acids. The V segment lost 3 bases and the J segment 7 bases; nucleotides outside the gene matches: 6.

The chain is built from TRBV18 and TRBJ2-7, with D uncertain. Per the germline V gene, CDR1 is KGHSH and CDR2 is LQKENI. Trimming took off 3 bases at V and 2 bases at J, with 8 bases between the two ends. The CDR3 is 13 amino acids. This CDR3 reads CASSPRQAYEQYF. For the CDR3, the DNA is TGTGCCAGCTCACCCCGGCAGGCCTACGAGCAGTACTTC.

The CDR3: CASSQDLTKLFF. The CDR3 DNA reads TGCGCCAGCAGCCAAGATCTGACAAAACTGTTTTTT. The chain employs TRBV4-1 and TRBJ1-4; D unclear. The CDR3 contains 12 residues. Germline V gene sequence: CDR1 MGHRA, CDR2 YSYEKL. Trimming cost V 0 bases and J 10 bases, with 6 bases left between them.

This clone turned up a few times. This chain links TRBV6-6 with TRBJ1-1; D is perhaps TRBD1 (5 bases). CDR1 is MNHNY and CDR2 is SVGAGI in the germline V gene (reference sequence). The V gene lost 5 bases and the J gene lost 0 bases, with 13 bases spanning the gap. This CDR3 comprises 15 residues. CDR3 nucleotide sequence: TGTGCCAGCAGTAGCCGGGGACGGATGAACACTGAAGCTTTCTTT. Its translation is CASSSRGRMNTEAFF.

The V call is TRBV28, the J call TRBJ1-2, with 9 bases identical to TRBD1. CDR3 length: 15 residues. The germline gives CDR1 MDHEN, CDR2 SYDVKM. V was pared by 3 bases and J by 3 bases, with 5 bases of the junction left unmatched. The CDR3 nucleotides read TGTGCCAGCAGTTTGGGGGACAGGGATCACTATGGCTACACCTTC. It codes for CASSLGDRDHYGYTF.

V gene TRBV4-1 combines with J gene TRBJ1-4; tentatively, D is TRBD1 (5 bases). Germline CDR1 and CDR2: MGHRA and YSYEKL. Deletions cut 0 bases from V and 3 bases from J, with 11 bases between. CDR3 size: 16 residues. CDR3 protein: CASSQEGQGPNEKLFF. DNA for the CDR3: TGCGCCAGCAGCCAAGAGGGGCAGGGCCCTAATGAAAAACTGTTTTTT.